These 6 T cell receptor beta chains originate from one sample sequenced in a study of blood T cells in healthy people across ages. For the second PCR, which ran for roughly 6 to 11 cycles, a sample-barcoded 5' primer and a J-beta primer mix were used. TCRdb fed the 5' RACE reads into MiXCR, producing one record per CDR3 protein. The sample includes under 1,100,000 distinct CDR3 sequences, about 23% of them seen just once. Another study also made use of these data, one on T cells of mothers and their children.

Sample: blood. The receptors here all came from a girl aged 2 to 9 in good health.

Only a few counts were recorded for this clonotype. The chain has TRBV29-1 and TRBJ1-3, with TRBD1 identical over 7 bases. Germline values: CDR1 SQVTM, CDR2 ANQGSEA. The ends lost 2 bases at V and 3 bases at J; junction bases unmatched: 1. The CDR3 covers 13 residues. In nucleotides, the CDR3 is TGCAGCGTTGAATCAGGGGGTGGAAACACCATATATTTT. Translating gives CSVESGGGNTIYF.

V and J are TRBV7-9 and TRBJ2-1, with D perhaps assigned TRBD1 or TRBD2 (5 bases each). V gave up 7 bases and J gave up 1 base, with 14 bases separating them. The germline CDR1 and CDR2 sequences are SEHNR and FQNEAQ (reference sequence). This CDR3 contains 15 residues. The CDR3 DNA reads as TGTGCCAGCAAACTAGGGGAGTGGTCCTACAATGAGCAGTTCTTC. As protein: CASKLGEWSYNEQFF.

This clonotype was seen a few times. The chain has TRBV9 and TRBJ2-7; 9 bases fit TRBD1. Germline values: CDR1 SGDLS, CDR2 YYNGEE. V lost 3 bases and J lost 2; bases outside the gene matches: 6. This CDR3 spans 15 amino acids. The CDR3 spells CASSDDRGATYEQYF. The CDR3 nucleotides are TGTGCCAGCAGCGACGACAGGGGGGCAACCTACGAGCAGTACTTC.

This CDR3 reads CASSVALAGNHKYNEQFF. The DNA of the CDR3 is TGTGCCAGCAGCGTAGCTCTAGCGGGCAATCACAAATACAATGAGCAGTTCTTC. The chain carries TRBV9 and TRBJ2-1, with 8 bases lining up with TRBD2. The CDR3 is 18 amino acids. CDR1 is SGDLS and CDR2 is YYNGEE in the germline V gene. V shed 0 bases and J 4 bases; nucleotides not matched to a gene: 12.

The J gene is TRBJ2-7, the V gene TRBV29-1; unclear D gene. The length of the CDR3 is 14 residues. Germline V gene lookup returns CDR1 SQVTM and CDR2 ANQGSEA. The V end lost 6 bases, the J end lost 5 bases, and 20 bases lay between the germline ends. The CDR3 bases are TGCAGCGTCCCTTCGGTGGAAAGGGTCGACGAGCAGTACTTC. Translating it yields CSVPSVERVDEQYF.

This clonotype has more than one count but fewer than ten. The CDR3 DNA follows: TGTGCCAGCAACCTGGACCGAGCCTACGAGCAGTACTTC. It translates to CASNLDRAYEQYF. J is TRBJ2-5 and V is TRBV7-9; no definite D call. The closer fit of TRBJ2-7 to the DNA end suggests the J call may be wrong. CDR1 and CDR2 from the germline V gene are SEHNR and FQNEAQ (reference sequence). This CDR3 is 13 amino acids long.